These 12 T cell receptor beta chains came from one sample sequenced in a study of cytomegalovirus exposure and HLA in healthy donors. Use of 60 Vbeta and 13 Jbeta primers characterized the PCR. Data came from immunoSEQ multiplex PCR; TCRdb stores just in-frame clones and leaves some out. The table has over 150,000 clones, 75% to 85% seen once. Sequencing used PBMCs. The receptor source for this set is a girl under 18 in good health and CMV-seropositive.

The J gene is TRBJ2-7, the V gene TRBV11-2, with TRBD1 matching over 8 bases. The V gene end was trimmed by 2 bases and the J gene end by 10 bases; junction bases not matched to a gene: 7. The CDR3 has 13 amino acids. CDR1 and CDR2 from the germline V gene are SGHAT and FQNNGV. The CDR3 sequence is CASSLTDRAFQYF. The CDR3 DNA reads as TGTGCCAGCAGCTTAACGGACAGGGCCTTTCAGTACTTC.

As concerns this clone: Other DNA sequences of this sample code for an identical CDR3. J is TRBJ2-1 and V is TRBV9; 7 nucleotides match TRBD2. The CDR3 runs to 15 residues. Germline loops: CDR1 SGDLS, CDR2 YYNGEE. V dropped 0 bases and J dropped 4; count of bases not matched to a gene: 4. This CDR3 reads CASSVGLADYNEQFF. As DNA, the CDR3 is TGTGCCAGCAGCGTAGGGCTAGCGGATTACAATGAGCAGTTCTTC.

The V gene is TRBV4-1, the J gene TRBJ2-7; D is uncertain. The CDR3 loop spans 16 amino acids. Germline V lookup: CDR1 MGHRA, CDR2 YSYEKL. Trimming cost V 3 bases and J 1 base, with 16 bases left between them. The chain's CDR3 is CASSHLARRNSYEQYF. CDR3 nucleotide sequence: TGCGCCAGCAGCCACCTCGCCAGGCGCAATTCCTACGAGCAGTACTTC.

The CDR3 region is CASSVEGGALMNTEAFF. CDR3 sequence (DNA): TGTGCCAGCAGCGTAGAGGGAGGGGCTCTCATGAACACTGAAGCTTTCTTT. The chain carries TRBV9 and TRBJ1-1; D possibly corresponds to TRBD1 (5 bases). Germline CDR1 SGDLS, CDR2 YYNGEE. Trimming removed 0 bases from V and 0 bases from J, with 15 bases in between. The CDR3 is made up of 17 amino acids.

The chain has TRBV5-6 and TRBJ1-1; 8 bases line up with TRBD1. Trimming cost V 5 bases and J 4 bases; bases outside gene matches: 1. Germline V gene data show CDR1 as SGHDT and CDR2 as YYEEEE. The CDR3 loop spans 12 amino acids. The CDR3 DNA sequence: TGTGCCAGCAGTGGGACAGGCACTGAAGCTTTCTTT. This translates into CASSGTGTEAFF.

The rearrangement joins TRBV1 to TRBJ2-5; TRBD2 reflects the table's D call only, with no check against the DNA. TRBV1 is annotated as a pseudogene. The CDR3 covers 13 residues. The CDR3 DNA reads TGCACCAGCAGCCACGCCCCCGGAGAGACCCAGTACTTC. Translated: CTSSHAPGETQYF.

This chain uses TRBV15 with TRBJ2-7; weak D call: TRBD2 (6 bases). Trimming left V 0 bases short and J 4 bases short, with 22 bases between. The germline gives CDR1 LNHNV, CDR2 YYDKDF (reference sequence). The CDR3 contains 18 residues. CDR3 protein: CATSRDQWGETNYYEQYF. Written as DNA, the CDR3 is TGTGCCACCAGCAGAGATCAGTGGGGGGAAACAAATTATTACGAGCAGTACTTC.

J is TRBJ2-3 and V is TRBV9, with 10 bases fitting TRBD2. Germline V gene sequence: CDR1 SGDLS, CDR2 YYNGEE. The V segment lost 3 bases and the J segment 5 bases; nucleotides outside the gene matches: 3. The CDR3 consists of 14 residues. DNA for the CDR3: TGTGCCAGCAGCGCGGGGACTAGCGTAGATACGCAGTATTTT. Translation gives CASSAGTSVDTQYF.

This sequence joins TRBV30 and TRBJ2-7; the D gene is possibly TRBD1 (5 bases). Trimming took off 2 bases at V and 3 bases at J, with 8 bases between the two ends. CDR3 length: 12 amino acids. Germline V gene data show CDR1 as GTSNPN and CDR2 as SVGIG (reference sequence). The CDR3 sequence: CAWSSTGYEQYF. DNA for the CDR3: TGTGCCTGGAGTTCCACAGGCTACGAGCAGTACTTC.

This clone was counted a few times. The chain recombines TRBV19 with TRBJ2-5; 8 nucleotides align to TRBD1. V lost 6 bases, J lost 4 bases, and 1 base stayed unmatched. The CDR3 is 12 residues long. Germline V gives CDR1 LNHDA, CDR2 SQIVND (reference sequence). The CDR3 is CASRGTGETQYF. The CDR3 coding sequence is TGTGCCAGTAGAGGGACAGGAGAGACCCAGTACTTC.

This clone showed up just once. The V gene is TRBV19, the J gene TRBJ1-6; TRBD1 aligns across 12 bases. Germline V lookup: CDR1 LNHDA, CDR2 SQIVND (reference sequence). Trimming cost V 3 bases and J 8 bases; bases outside gene matches: 11. The CDR3 loop spans 18 amino acids. Here the CDR3 reads CASSISRGQGAGDSPLHF. CDR3 DNA: TGTGCCAGTAGTATTAGCCGGGGACAGGGGGCTGGGGATTCACCCCTCCACTTT.

The chain links TRBV4-1 to TRBJ1-2; 9 positions match TRBD1. This CDR3 spans 16 amino acids. The V and J ends lost 1 base and 4 bases, in that order; junction bases with no gene match: 7. Germline CDR1 reads MGHRA; CDR2 reads YSYEKL. This CDR3 is CASSQGGQGGIYGYTF. CDR3 in DNA: TGCGCCAGCAGCCAAGGGGGACAGGGTGGAATCTATGGCTACACCTTC.